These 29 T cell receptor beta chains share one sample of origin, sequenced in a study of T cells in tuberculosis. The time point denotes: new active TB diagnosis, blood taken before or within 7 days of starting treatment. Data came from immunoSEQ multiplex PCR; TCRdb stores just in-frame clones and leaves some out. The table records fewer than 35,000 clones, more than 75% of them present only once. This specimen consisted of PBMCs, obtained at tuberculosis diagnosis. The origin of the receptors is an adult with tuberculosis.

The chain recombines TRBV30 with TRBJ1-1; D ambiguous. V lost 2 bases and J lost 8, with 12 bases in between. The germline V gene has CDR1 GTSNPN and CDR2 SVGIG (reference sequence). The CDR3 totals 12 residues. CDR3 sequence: CAWSFEGSEAFF. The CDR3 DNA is TGTGCCTGGAGTTTCGAGGGATCCGAAGCTTTCTTT.

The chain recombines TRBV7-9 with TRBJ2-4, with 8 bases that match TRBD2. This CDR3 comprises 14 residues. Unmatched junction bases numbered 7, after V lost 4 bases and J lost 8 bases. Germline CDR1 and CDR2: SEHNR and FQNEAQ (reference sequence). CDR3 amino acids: CASSSPGGGHIQYF. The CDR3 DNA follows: TGTGCCAGCAGCTCCCCGGGGGGGGGCCACATTCAGTACTTC.

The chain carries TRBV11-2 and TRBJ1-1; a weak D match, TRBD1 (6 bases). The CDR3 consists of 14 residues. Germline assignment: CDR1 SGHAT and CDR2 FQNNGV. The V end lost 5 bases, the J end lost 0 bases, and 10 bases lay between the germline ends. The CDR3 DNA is TGTGCCAGCAGCCCCGGACAGATGAACACTGAAGCTTTCTTT. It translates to CASSPGQMNTEAFF. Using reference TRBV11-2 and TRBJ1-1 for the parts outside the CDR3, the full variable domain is EAGVAQSPRYKIIEKRQSVAFWCNPISGHATLYWYQQILGQGPKLLIQFQNNGVVDDSQLPKDRFSAERLKGVDSTLKIQPAKLEDSAVYLCASSPGQMNTEAFFGQGTRLTVV.

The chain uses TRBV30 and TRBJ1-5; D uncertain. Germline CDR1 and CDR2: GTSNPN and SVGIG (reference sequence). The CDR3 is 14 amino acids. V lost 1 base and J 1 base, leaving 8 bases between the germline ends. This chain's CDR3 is CAWSGTQSNQPQHF. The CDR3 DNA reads TGTGCCTGGAGTGGCACACAAAGCAATCAGCCCCAGCATTTT.

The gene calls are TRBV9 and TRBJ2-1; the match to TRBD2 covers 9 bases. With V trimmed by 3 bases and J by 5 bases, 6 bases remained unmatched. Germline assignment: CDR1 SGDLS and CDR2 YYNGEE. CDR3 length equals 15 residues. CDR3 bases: TGTGCCAGCAGCGCCTCCGGGACTAGCAACAATGAGCAGTTCTTC. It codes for CASSASGTSNNEQFF.

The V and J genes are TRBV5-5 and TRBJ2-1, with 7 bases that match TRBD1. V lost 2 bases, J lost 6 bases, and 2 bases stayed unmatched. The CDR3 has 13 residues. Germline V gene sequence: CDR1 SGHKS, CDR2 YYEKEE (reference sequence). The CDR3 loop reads CASSLGTVNEQFF. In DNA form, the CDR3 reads TGTGCCAGCAGCTTAGGGACAGTCAATGAGCAGTTCTTC.

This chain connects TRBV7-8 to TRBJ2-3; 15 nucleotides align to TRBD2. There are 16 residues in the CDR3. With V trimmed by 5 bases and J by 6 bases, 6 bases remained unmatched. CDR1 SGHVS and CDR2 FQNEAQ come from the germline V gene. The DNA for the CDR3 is TGTGCCAGCAGCCCCGGACTAGCGGGGGGGCGGGATACGCAGTATTTT. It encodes CASSPGLAGGRDTQYF.

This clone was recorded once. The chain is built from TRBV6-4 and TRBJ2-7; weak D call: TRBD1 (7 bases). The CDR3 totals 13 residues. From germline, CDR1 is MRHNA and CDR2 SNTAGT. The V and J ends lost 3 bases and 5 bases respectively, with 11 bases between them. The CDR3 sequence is CASSEGRGDEQYF. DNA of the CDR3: TGTGCCAGCAGTGAAGGCAGGGGGGACGAGCAGTACTTC.

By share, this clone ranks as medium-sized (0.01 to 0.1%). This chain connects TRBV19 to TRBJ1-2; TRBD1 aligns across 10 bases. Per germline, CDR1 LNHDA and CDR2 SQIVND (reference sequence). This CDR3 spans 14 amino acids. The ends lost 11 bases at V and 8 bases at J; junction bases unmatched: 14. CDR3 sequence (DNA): TGTGCCTCCGGGACAGGGGTCGGGGGCAGCGGCTACACCTTC. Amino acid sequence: CASGTGVGGSGYTF. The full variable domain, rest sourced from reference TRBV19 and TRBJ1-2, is DGGITQSPKYLFRKEGQNVTLSCEQNLNHDAMYWYRQDPGQGLRLIYYSQIVNDFQKGDIAEGYSVSREKKESFPLTVTSAQKNPTAFYLCASGTGVGGSGYTFGSGTRLTVV.

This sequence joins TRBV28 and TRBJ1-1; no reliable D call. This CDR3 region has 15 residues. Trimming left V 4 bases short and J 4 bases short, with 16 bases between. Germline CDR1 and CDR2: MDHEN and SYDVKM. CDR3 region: CASSSGGIDGTEAFF. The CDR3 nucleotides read TGTGCCAGCAGTTCAGGAGGGATTGATGGCACTGAAGCTTTCTTT.

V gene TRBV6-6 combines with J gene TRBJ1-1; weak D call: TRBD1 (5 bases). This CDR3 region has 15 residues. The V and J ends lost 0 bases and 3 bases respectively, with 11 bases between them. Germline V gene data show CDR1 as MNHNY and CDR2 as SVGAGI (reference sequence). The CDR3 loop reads CASSYSQGGYTEAFF. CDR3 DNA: TGTGCCAGCAGTTACTCGCAGGGCGGCTACACTGAAGCTTTCTTT.

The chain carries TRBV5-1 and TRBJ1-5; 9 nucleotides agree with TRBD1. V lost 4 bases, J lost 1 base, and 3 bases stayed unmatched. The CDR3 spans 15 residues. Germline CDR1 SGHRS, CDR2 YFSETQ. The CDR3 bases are TGCGCCAGCAGCCCGACAGGGGGGAGCAATCAGCCCCAGCATTTT. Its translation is CASSPTGGSNQPQHF.

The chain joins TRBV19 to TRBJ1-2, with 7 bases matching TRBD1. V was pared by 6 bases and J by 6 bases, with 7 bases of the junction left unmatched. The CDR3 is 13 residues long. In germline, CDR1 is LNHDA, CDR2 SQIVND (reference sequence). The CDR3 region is CASSNTGVDGYTF. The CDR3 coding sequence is TGTGCCAGTAGCAATACAGGGGTGGATGGCTACACCTTC.

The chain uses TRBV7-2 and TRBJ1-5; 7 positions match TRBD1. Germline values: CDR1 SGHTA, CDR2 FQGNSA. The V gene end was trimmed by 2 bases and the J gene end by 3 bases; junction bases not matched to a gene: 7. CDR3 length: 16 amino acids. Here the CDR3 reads CASSLRGPNPNQPQHF. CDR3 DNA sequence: TGTGCCAGCAGCTTAAGGGGGCCGAACCCCAATCAGCCCCAGCATTTT.

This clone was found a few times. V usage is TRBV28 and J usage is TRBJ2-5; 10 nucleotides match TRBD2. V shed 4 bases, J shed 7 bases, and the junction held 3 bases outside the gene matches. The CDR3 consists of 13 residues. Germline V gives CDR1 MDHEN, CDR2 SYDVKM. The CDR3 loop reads CASSSSGRWTQYF. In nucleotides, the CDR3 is TGTGCCAGCAGTTCTAGCGGGAGATGGACCCAGTACTTC. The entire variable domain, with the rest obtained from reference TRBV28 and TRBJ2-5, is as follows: DVKVTQSSRYLVKRTGEKVFLECVQDMDHENMFWYRQDPGLGLRLIYFSYDVKMKEKGDIPEGYSVSREKKERFSLILESASTNQTSMYLCASSSSGRWTQYFGPGTRLLVL.

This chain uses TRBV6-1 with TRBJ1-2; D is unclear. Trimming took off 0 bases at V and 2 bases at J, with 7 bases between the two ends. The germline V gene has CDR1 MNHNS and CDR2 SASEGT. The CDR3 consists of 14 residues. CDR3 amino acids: CASSEATGNYGYTF. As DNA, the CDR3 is TGTGCCAGCAGTGAAGCTACCGGGAACTATGGCTACACCTTC.

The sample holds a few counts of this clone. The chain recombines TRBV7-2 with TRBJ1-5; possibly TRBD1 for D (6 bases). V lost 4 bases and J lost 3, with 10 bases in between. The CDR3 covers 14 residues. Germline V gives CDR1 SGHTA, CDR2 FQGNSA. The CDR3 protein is CASSSGTFNQPQHF. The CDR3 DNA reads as TGTGCCAGCAGCTCCGGGACATTCAATCAGCCCCAGCATTTT.

Here the CDR3 reads CAIGGFFERERDYEQYF. As DNA, the CDR3 is TGTGCCATCGGGGGATTTTTTGAGCGGGAGAGGGACTACGAGCAGTACTTC. The chain joins TRBV10-3 to TRBJ2-7, with 8 bases lining up with TRBD2. Germline CDR1 and CDR2: ENHRY and SYGVKD. V lost 8 bases, J lost 3 bases, and 18 bases stayed unmatched. This CDR3 has 17 residues.

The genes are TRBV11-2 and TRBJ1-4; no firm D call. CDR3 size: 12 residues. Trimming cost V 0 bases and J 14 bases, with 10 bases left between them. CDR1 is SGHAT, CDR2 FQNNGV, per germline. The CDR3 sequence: CASSLEGPALFF. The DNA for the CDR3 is TGTGCCAGCAGCTTAGAGGGCCCGGCCCTGTTTTTT.

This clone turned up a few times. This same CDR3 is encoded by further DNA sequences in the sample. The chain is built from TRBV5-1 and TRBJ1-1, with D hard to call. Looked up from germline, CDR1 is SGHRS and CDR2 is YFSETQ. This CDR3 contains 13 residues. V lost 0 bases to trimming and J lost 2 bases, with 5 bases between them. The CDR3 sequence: CASSLGANTEAFF. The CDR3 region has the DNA TGCGCCAGCAGCTTGGGAGCCAACACTGAAGCTTTCTTT.

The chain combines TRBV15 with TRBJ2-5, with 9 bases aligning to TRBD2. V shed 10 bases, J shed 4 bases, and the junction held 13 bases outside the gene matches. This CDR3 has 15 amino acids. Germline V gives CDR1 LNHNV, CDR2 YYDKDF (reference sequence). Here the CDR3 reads CAIKGSREGRETQYF. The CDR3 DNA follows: TGTGCCATCAAGGGTTCGCGGGAGGGCCGAGAGACCCAGTACTTC.

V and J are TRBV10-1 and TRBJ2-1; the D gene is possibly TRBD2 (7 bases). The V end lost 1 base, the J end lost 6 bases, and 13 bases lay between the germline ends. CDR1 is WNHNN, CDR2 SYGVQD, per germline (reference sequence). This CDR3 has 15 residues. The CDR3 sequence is CASSEWRGGGNEQFF. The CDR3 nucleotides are TGCGCCAGCAGTGAGTGGCGCGGGGGCGGCAATGAGCAGTTCTTC.

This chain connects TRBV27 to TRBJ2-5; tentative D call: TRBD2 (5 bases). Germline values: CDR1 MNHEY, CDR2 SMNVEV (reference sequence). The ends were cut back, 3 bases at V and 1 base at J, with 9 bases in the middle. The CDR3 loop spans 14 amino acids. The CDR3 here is CASSFESGQETQYF. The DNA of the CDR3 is TGTGCCAGCAGTTTCGAGAGCGGCCAAGAGACCCAGTACTTC.

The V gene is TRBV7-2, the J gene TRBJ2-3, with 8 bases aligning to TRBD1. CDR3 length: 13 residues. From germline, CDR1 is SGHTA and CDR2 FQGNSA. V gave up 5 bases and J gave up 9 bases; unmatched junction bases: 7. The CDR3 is CASSLGQGYTQYF. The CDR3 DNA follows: TGTGCCAGCAGCCTTGGACAGGGTTACACGCAGTATTTT.

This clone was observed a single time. The DNA of the CDR3 is TGTGCCAGCAGCACATTCTCGATTAAGACAGGACCGAGCTCTGGAAACACCATATATTTT. Translation: CASSTFSIKTGPSSGNTIYF. The chain combines TRBV21-1 with TRBJ1-3; the listed D gene, TRBD1, was not tested against the DNA. TRBV21-1 counts as a pseudogene. The CDR3 has 20 residues.

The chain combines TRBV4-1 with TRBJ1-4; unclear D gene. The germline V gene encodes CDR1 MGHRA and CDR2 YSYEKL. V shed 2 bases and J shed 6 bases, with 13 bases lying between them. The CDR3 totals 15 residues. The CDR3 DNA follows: TGCGCCAGCAGCCAATTAGGGAGTTTCGATGAAAAACTGTTTTTT. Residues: CASSQLGSFDEKLFF.

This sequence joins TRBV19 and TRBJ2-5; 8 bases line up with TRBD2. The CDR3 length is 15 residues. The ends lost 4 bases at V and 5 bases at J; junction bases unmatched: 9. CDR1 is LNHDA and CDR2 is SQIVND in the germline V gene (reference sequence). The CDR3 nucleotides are TGTGCCAGTAGTAGCGGGGGGCGATCCGGGGAGACCCAGTACTTC. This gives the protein CASSSGGRSGETQYF.

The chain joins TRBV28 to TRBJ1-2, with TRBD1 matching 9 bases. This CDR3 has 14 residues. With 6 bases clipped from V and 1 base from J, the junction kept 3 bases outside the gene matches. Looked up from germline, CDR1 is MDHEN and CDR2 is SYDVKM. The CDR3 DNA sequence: TGTGCCAGCAGAAGGGACAGGGATAACTATGGCTACACCTTC. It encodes CASRRDRDNYGYTF.

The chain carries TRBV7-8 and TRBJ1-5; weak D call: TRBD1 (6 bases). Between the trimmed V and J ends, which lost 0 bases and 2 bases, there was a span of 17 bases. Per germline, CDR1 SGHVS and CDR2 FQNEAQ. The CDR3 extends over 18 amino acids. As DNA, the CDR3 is TGTGCCAGCAGCTTAGCGCGAGGGGGGGAGTGGGGCAATCAGCCCCAGCATTTT. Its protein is CASSLARGGEWGNQPQHF.